This T cell receptor (beta chain) derives from a study of lymphopenia after photon versus proton radiotherapy. The table came from immunoSEQ multiplex PCR; TCRdb's copy has only in-frame clones and leaves some out. Of about 160,000 clones in the sample, about nine tenths were seen once. Findings of the study overall: A bigger post-nadir fall in TCR diversity correlated inversely with survival time in deceased patients.

Notes on this clone: Its antigen is currently unknown.

The V gene end was trimmed by 1 base and the J gene end by 4 bases; junction bases not matched to a gene: 3. Germline assignment: CDR1 SGHNT and CDR2 YYREEE (reference sequence). The CDR3 consists of 16 residues. The clonotype comes from a man between 45 and 60 years old with gastric cancer. The sample here was peripheral blood, taken from a patient treated with photon-based radiotherapy. The chain couples TRBV5-4 to TRBJ2-2; 11 nucleotides line up with TRBD2. The CDR3 nucleotides are TGTGCCAGCAGCTTGACTAGCGGGGGCGGCACCGGGGAGCTGTTTTTT. Its protein product is CASSLTSGGGTGELFF.